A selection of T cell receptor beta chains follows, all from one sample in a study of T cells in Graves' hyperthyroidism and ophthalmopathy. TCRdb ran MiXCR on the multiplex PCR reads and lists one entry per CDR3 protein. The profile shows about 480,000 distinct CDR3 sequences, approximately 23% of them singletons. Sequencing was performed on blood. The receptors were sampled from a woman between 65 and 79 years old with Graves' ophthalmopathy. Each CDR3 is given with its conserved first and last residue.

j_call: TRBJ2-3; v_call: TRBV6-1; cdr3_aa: CASSPGTSGRGADTQYF
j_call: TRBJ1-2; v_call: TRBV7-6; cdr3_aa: CASSLGGGSQLYGYTF
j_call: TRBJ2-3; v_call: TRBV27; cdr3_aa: CASSLTAYRTDTQYF
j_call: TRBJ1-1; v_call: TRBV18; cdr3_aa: CASSPPGRGTTEAFF
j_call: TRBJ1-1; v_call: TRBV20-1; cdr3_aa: CSARQGESEAFF
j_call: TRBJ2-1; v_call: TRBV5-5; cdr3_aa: CASSLSGTSYNGQFF
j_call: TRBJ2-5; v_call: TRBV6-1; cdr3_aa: CASSYAGGQETQYF
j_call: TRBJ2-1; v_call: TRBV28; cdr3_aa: CASRSIAGGLGDEQFF
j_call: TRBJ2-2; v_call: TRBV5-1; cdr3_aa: CASSLRTDTGELFF
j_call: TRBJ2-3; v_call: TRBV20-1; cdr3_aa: CSASGRTTDTQYF
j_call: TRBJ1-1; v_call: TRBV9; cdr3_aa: CASSASGTGDTEAFF
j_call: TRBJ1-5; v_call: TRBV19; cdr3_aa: CASRGTGGTNQPQHF
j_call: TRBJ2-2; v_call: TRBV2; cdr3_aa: CASKEGVSPGELFF
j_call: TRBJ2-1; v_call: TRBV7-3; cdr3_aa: CASSPYSGGAYNEQFF
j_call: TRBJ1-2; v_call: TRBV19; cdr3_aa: CASRMGDRPNYGYTF
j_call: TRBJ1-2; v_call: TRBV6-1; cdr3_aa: CALAGGRLWDYGYTF
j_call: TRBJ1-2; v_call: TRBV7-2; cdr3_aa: CASSSRDTGFVGYTF
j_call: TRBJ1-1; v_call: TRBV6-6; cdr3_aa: CASSYGAAGTVAEAFF
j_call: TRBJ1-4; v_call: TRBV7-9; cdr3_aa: CASSPTGGPNEKLFF
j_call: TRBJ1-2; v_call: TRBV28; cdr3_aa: CASRGTGNYGYTF
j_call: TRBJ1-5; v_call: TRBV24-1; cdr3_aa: CATSDCGGFSNQPQHF
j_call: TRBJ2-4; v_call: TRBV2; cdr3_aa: CASSEAGTGGGIQYF
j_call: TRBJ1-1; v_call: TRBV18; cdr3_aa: CASSIQGLNTEAFF
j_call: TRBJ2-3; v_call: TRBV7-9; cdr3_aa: CASSLTGVTDTQYF
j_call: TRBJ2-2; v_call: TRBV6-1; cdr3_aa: CASTRLSGVLTNTGELLF
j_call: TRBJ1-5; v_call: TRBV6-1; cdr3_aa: CASSYARDSNQPQHF
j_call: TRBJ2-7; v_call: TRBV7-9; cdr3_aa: CASSVGLAGGAYEQYF
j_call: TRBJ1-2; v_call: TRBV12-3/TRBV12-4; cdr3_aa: CASSPQAGTGRFGYTF
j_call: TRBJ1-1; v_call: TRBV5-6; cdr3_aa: CASSLRHMNTEAFF
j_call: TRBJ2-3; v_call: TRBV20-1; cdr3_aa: CSARGVGGDTQYF
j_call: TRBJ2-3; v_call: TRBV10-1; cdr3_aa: CASSENSGGTTDTQYF
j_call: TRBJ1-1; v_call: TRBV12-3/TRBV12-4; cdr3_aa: CASSPQGGVPMVTEAFF
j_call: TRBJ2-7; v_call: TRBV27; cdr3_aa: CASKVSFGKVYEQYF
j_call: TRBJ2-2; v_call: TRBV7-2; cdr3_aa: CASSLRGVQGRGTGELFF
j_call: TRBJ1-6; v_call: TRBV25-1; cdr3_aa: CASALGDRGTALHF
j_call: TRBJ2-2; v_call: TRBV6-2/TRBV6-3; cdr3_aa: CASSYLASGRSNTGELFF
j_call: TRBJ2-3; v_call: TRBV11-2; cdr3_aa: CASSWTSGIDTQYF
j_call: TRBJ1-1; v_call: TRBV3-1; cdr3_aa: CASSQDPGFSEAFF
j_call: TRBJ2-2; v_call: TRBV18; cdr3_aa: CASSPNKRFTGELFF
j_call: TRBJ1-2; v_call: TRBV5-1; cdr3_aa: CASSWDLYGYTF
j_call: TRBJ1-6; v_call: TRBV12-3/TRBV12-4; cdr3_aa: CASSLNPGYNSPLHF
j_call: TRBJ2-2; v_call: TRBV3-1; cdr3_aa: CASSPWTGRAGELFF
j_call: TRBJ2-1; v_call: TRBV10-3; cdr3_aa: CAINVAGGPRNEQFF
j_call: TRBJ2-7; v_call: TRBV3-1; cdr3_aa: CASSQDRGGEQYF